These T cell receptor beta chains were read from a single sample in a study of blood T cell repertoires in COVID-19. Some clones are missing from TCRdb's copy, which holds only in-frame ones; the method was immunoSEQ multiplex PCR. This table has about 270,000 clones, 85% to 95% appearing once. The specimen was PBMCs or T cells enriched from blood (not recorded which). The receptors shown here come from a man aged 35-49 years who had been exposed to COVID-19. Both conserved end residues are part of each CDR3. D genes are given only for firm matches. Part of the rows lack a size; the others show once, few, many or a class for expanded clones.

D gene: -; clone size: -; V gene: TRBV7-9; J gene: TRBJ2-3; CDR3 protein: CASSLEILGGTQYF; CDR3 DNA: TGTGCCAGCAGCTTAGAAATCCTTGGAGGTACGCAGTATTTT
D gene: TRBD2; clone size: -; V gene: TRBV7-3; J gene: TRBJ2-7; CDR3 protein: CASSWGSGLAGDEQYF; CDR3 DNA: TGTGCCAGCAGCTGGGGTAGCGGACTAGCGGGAGACGAGCAGTACTTC
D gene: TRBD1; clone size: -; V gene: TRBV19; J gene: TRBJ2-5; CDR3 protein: CASSLGTVQETQYF; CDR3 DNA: TGTGCCAGTAGCCTCGGGACAGTCCAAGAGACCCAGTACTTC
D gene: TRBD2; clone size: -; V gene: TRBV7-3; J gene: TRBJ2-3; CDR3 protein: CASSLMGLGGASTDTQYF; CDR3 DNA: TGTGCCAGCAGCTTAATGGGTCTCGGGGGGGCTAGCACAGATACGCAGTATTTT
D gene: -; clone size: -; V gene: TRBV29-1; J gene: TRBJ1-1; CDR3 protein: CSVEVGSTEAFF; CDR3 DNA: TGCAGCGTTGAAGTGGGCAGCACTGAAGCTTTCTTT
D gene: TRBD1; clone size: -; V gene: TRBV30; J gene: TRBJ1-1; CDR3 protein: CAWSVPLITGAGTEAFF; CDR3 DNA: TGTGCCTGGAGTGTACCGTTGATAACAGGGGCGGGAACTGAAGCTTTCTTT
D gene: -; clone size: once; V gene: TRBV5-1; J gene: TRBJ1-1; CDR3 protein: CASSSLRGNTEAFF; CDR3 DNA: TGCGCCAGCAGCTCCCTCCGGGGGAACACTGAAGCTTTCTTT
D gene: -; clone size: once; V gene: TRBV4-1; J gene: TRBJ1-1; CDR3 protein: CASSQGRGGVVSEAFF; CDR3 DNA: TGCGCCAGCAGCCAGGGACGGGGGGGTGTCGTTTCTGAAGCTTTCTTT
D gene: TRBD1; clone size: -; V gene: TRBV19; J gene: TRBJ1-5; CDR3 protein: CASSIGTGGQPQHF; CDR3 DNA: TGTGCCAGTAGTATCGGGACAGGCGGTCAGCCCCAGCATTTT
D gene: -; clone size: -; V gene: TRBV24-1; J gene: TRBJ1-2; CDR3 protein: CATSDHDRRYGYTF; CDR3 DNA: TGTGCCACCAGTGACCATGACAGGAGATATGGCTACACCTTC
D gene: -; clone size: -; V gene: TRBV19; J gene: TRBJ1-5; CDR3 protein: CASRRQGNQPQHF; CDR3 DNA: TGTGCCAGTCGACGACAGGGCAATCAGCCCCAGCATTTT
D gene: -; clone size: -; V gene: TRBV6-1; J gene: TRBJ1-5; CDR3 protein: CASSEVLGPNQPQHF; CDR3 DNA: TGTGCCAGCAGTGAAGTTTTGGGCCCCAATCAGCCCCAGCATTTT
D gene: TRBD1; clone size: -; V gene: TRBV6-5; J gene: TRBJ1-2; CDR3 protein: CASSYNTGGSYGYTF; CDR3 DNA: TGTGCCAGCAGTTACAATACAGGGGGTTCCTATGGCTACACCTTC
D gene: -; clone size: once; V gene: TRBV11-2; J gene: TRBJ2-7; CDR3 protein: CASSLTGISYEQYF; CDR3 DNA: TGTGCCAGCAGCTTAACAGGGATTTCCTACGAGCAGTACTTC
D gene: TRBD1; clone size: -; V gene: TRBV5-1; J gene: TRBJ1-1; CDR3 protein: CASSLGTDNTEAFF; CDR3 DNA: TGCGCCAGCAGCCTGGGGACAGACAACACTGAAGCTTTCTTT
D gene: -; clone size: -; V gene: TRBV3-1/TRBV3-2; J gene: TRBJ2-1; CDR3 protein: CASSQFASPNEQFF; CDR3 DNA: TGTGCCAGCAGCCAATTCGCTAGCCCCAATGAGCAGTTCTTC
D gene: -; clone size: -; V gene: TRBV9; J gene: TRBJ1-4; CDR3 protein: CASSPRGLDEKLFF; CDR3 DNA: TGTGCCAGCAGCCCGAGAGGGTTGGATGAAAAACTGTTTTTT
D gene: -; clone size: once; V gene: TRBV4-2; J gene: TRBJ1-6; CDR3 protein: CASSQDRGGANSPLHF; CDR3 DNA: TGTGCCAGCAGCCAAGATCGCGGAGGGGCTAATTCACCCCTCCACTTT